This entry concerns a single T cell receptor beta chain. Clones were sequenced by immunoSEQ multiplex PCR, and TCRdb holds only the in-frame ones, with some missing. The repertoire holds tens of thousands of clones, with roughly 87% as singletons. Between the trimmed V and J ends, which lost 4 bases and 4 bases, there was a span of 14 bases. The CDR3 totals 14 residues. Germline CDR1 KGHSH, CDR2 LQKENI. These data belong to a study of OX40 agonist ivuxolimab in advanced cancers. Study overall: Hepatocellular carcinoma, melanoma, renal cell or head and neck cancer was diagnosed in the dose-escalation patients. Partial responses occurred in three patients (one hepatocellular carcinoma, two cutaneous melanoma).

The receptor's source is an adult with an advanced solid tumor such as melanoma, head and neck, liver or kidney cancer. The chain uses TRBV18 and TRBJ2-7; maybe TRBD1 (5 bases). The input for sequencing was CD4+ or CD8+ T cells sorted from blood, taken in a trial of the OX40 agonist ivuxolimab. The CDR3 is CASSLGANMYEQYF. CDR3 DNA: TGTGCCAGCTCACTAGGGGCCAATATGTACGAGCAGTACTTC.